A single sample gave rise to the 8 T cell receptor beta chains below, sequenced in a study of chronic HIV infection and antiretroviral therapy. One entry per CDR3 protein, called by TCRdb with MiXCR from the 5' RACE reads. The data contain tens of thousands of distinct CDR3 sequences, more than 7.5% of them seen just once; the ten biggest clones take up 2.5%. The sample taken for sequencing was peripheral blood. All receptors derive from an adult who had HIV and had not received antiretroviral therapy, or was an uninfected healthy control (not recorded which).

This clonotype was seen only a few times. The chain's CDR3 is CASSPNLVGEQYF. CDR3 DNA: TGTGCCAGCAGCCCCAACTTAGTAGGTGAGCAGTACTTC. The chain uses TRBV4-2 and TRBJ2-7; D not certain. Trimming stripped 4 bases from V and 7 bases from J, with 14 bases between. The V gene's germline CDR1 is LGHNA and CDR2 YNFKEQ. The CDR3 covers 13 residues.

About this clonotype itself: Possible read error: a much larger clone is one base away. The rearrangement joins TRBV13 to TRBJ1-6, with 7 positions matching TRBD1. J was trimmed by 4 bases and V by 6 bases; bases with no gene match: 9. The germline V gene encodes CDR1 PRHDT and CDR2 FYEKMQ (reference sequence). This CDR3 region has 16 residues. CDR3: CASRQGTERYNSPLHF. Written as DNA, the CDR3 is TGTGCCAGCAGGCAGGGGACAGAGCGTTATAATTCACCCCTCCACTTT.

This clonotype was detected ten times or more. The rearrangement uses TRBV29-1 and TRBJ2-3; possible D gene TRBD2, 6 bases. Looked up from germline, CDR1 is SQVTM and CDR2 is ANQGSEA. The CDR3 is made up of 15 amino acids. V shed 6 bases and J shed 2 bases, with 18 bases lying between them. The CDR3 sequence is CSVTLPSAHTDTQYF. DNA for the CDR3: TGCAGCGTAACCCTTCCTAGCGCCCACACAGATACGCAGTATTTT.

This clonotype was seen repeatedly, ten times or more. V is TRBV6-2 or TRBV6-3 and J is TRBJ2-1; no reliable D call. The CDR3 has 12 amino acids. Germline CDR1 and CDR2: MNHEY and SVGEGT. Trimming cost V 5 bases and J 4 bases, with 6 bases left between them. The CDR3 spells CASSRRYNEQFF. CDR3 in DNA: TGTGCCAGCAGTCGACGGTACAATGAGCAGTTCTTC.

This clonotype has a count of ten or more. This chain links TRBV15 with TRBJ2-7, with a weak D call TRBD2 (6 bases). The CDR3 extends over 15 amino acids. V lost 0 bases, J lost 1 base, and 10 bases lay in between. In germline, CDR1 is LNHNV, CDR2 YYDKDF (reference sequence). The CDR3 is CATSRDSGPSYEQYF. Written as DNA, the CDR3 is TGTGCCACCAGCAGAGATAGCGGACCTTCCTACGAGCAGTACTTC.

This clonotype has ten or more counts. The chain is built from TRBV5-1 and TRBJ1-5; D perhaps matches TRBD1 (6 bases). Trimming cost V 5 bases and J 3 bases, with 12 bases left between them. In germline, CDR1 is SGHRS, CDR2 YFSETQ. The CDR3 sequence is 14 residues long. The CDR3 DNA reads TGCGCCAGCAGACTGGACAGCTTCAATCAGCCCCAGCATTTT. It encodes CASRLDSFNQPQHF.

This chain joins TRBV7-9 and TRBJ2-7; 10 bases align to TRBD1. CDR3 length equals 16 residues. J gave up 4 bases and V 5 bases, and 11 bases lay outside the gene matches. CDR1 is SEHNR, CDR2 FQNEAQ, per germline (reference sequence). This chain's CDR3 is CASSPPVGDRGYEQYF. The CDR3 nucleotides are TGTGCCAGCAGCCCCCCGGTTGGGGACAGGGGTTACGAGCAGTACTTC. Complete variable domain (other parts from reference TRBV7-9 and TRBJ2-7): DTGVSQNPRHKITKRGQNVTFRCDPISEHNRLYWYRQTLGQGPEFLTYFQNEAQLEKSRLLSDRFSAERPKGSFSTLEIQRTEQGDSAMYLCASSPPVGDRGYEQYFGPGTRLTVT.

This clonotype was seen more than once but under ten times. The V gene is TRBV5-1, the J gene TRBJ2-2; D unresolved. The CDR3 contains 15 residues. Between the trimmed V and J ends, which lost 0 bases and 5 bases, there was a span of 11 bases. The germline CDR1 and CDR2 sequences are SGHRS and YFSETQ. CDR3 sequence (DNA): TGCGCCAGCAGCTTGGTAGAATCGCGTACCGGGGAGCTGTTTTTT. Translating it yields CASSLVESRTGELFF.